These T cell receptor beta chains were read from a single sample in a study of blood T cell repertoires in COVID-19. Sequencing was performed with immunoSEQ multiplex PCR; in TCRdb, only in-frame clones are kept and a portion is missing. The sample consists of 130,000 to 150,000 clones, about 82% of them appearing once. Source material: peripheral blood. The receptors were sampled from a woman aged 40 to 50 with active or convalescent COVID-19. Both conserved end residues are part of each CDR3. The D gene is left open where the match is weak. The listing skips clone size in some rows; elsewhere it reads once, few, many or a size class.

J gene	clone size	D gene	V gene	CDR3 DNA	CDR3 protein
TRBJ1-2	.	.	TRBV5-6	TGTGCCAGCAGACTCACAGGGACCTATGGCTACACCTTC	CASRLTGTYGYTF
TRBJ2-2	.	.	TRBV5-1	TGCGCCAGCAGCCCACAGTCGAACACCGGGGAGCTGTTTTTT	CASSPQSNTGELFF
TRBJ1-5	.	TRBD1	TRBV7-2	TGTGCCAGCAGCTTAGGTGTCAGGGGGCCGGATAGCAATCAGCCCCAGCATTTT	CASSLGVRGPDSNQPQHF
TRBJ1-3	.	.	TRBV18	TGTGCCAGCTCACCTAAGGGCGGATCGGGAGGAAACACCATATATTTT	CASSPKGGSGGNTIYF
TRBJ1-1	few	.	TRBV29-1	TGCAGCGTGCGTGAGAACACTGAAGCTTTCTTT	CSVRENTEAFF
TRBJ1-5	few	TRBD1	TRBV5-1	TGCGCCAGCAGCTTGGGACAGGGCGCTAATCAGCCCCAGCATTTT	CASSLGQGANQPQHF
TRBJ1-1	.	.	TRBV27	TGTGCCAGCAGTTATATGGGGGGGATCCACACTGAAGCTTTCTTT	CASSYMGGIHTEAFF
TRBJ2-2	.	.	TRBV3-1/TRBV3-2	TGTGCCAGCAGCCGGGGCAGGAATTATCCCGGGGAGCTGTTTTTT	CASSRGRNYPGELFF
TRBJ2-1	.	TRBD2	TRBV11-3	TGTGCCAGCAGCCCACGAGTAGCGGGGGCCCTGTACAATGAGCAGTTCTTC	CASSPRVAGALYNEQFF
TRBJ2-2	.	.	TRBV5-1	TGCGCCAGCAGCATCGGGACCGGGGAGCTGTTTTTT	CASSIGTGELFF
TRBJ2-7	.	TRBD1	TRBV10-2	TGCGCCAGCAGTGTAGGGACAGACTCCTACGAGCAGTACTTC	CASSVGTDSYEQYF
TRBJ2-2	.	.	TRBV5-1	TGCGCCAGCAGCTTGAATGGCAGGGGCCTCAACACCGGGGAGCTGTTTTTT	CASSLNGRGLNTGELFF
TRBJ2-2	.	TRBD2	TRBV5-5	TGTGCCAGCAGCATAGGGACTAGCCGGAGCACCGGGGAGCTGTTTTTT	CASSIGTSRSTGELFF
TRBJ2-3	.	TRBD1	TRBV28	TGTGCCAGCAGTTTGATAGGACAGGGGGGAGATACGCAGTATTTT	CASSLIGQGGDTQYF
TRBJ1-3	.	TRBD1	TRBV27	TGTGCCAGCAGTCCAGGGGGCCGTGGAAACACCATATATTTT	CASSPGGRGNTIYF
TRBJ2-1	.	TRBD2	TRBV13	TGTGCCAGCAGCCTAGAAACTAGCGGCAGCTCCTACAATGAGCAGTTCTTC	CASSLETSGSSYNEQFF
TRBJ1-2	.	.	TRBV27	TGTGCCAGCAGTCCCTCCCAGGGGACTGGCTACACCTTC	CASSPSQGTGYTF